This TCR beta chain was obtained from a study of T-cell memory formation after mild COVID-19. Study-level background: Largely, TCR clusters stayed within a single donor.

There are a few counts of this clonotype. TCRdb re-called the 5' RACE reads with MiXCR, one entry per CDR3 protein. Here the sample spans just under 350,000 distinct CDR3 sequences, 10% to 15% being singletons. The CDR3 has 13 amino acids. V shed 9 bases and J 3 bases; nucleotides not matched to a gene: 5. Germline V gives CDR1 KGHSH, CDR2 LQKENI. The V call is TRBV18, the J call TRBJ2-3; 8 bases are a match to TRBD2. The sequence was collected from a man aged 18 to 29 who had mild COVID-19 (a few samples of this study predate the infection). Cell type and time point are not known. Sequences were obtained from PBMCs or a T cell subset sorted from them (not recorded which). The CDR3 sequence is CASAGGTTDTQYF. In nucleotides, the CDR3 is TGTGCCAGTGCGGGGGGCACGACAGATACGCAGTATTTT.